This T cell receptor beta chain was retrieved from a study of T cell responses to AZD1222 COVID-19 vaccine. For this clone: Its antigen is as yet unknown.

Germline CDR1 reads ENHRY; CDR2 reads SYGVKD. CDR3 size: 16 residues. Trimming stripped 2 bases from V and 6 bases from J, with 17 bases between. The table came from immunoSEQ multiplex PCR; TCRdb's copy has only in-frame clones and leaves some out. The data contain roughly 56,000 clones, around 85% of them singletons. Findings and limits, study-wide: Unmutated regions of variants are reportedly targeted by nearly half of spike-specific TCRs. The number of AZD1222 recipients seropositive at baseline was only six. Donors skewed white British and female; clonal diversity was possibly underestimated.

The sample in question was peripheral blood, obtained on day 0 of AZD1222 vaccination. The chain recombines TRBV10-3 with TRBJ2-1; possibly TRBD1 or TRBD2 for D (5 bases each). The receptor comes from an adult in good health. The CDR3 region is CAISEPSPERGNEQFF. The CDR3 coding sequence is TGTGCCATCAGTGAGCCGAGCCCCGAGAGGGGCAATGAGCAGTTCTTC.